This T cell receptor beta chain comes out of a study of T cells after posttransplantation cyclophosphamide. Trimming cost V 3 bases and J 4 bases; bases outside gene matches: 9. Per germline, CDR1 SGDLS and CDR2 YYNGEE. The CDR3 totals 15 residues. Cyclophosphamide on days +3 and +4 followed busulfan-fludarabine conditioning and a marrow graft. This table comes from immunoSEQ multiplex PCR, and its TCRdb copy is limited to in-frame clones, with some not included. The sample yields about 12,000 clones, under 2.5% seen once. The chain links TRBV9 to TRBJ2-5; 7 bases line up with TRBD1. The input for sequencing was PBMCs, taken after allogeneic stem cell transplant with posttransplant cyclophosphamide. The clonotype originates from a male patient between 25 and 40 years old who received an allogeneic stem cell transplant from a related donor, was CMV-positive, and had no GVHD. Some T cells may be the graft donor's. The CDR3 loop reads CASSALQGVGETQYF. The CDR3 coding sequence is TGTGCCAGCAGCGCGCTCCAGGGGGTGGGAGAGACCCAGTACTTC. The complete variable domain, with remaining parts taken from reference TRBV9 and TRBJ2-5, reads DSGVTQTPKHLITATGQRVTLRCSPRSGDLSVYWYQQSLDQGLQFLIQYYNGEERAKGNILERFSAQQFPDLHSELNLSSLELGDSALYFCASSALQGVGETQYFGPGTRLLVL.